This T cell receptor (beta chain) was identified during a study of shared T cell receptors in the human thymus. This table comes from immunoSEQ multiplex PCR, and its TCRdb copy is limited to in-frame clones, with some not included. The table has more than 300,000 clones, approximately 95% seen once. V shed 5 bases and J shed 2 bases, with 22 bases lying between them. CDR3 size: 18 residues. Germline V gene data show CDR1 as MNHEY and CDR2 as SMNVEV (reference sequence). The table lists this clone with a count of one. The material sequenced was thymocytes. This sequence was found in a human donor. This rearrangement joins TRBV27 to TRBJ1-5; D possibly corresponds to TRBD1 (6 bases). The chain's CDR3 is CASSPSDGGWWGNQPQHF. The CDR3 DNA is TGTGCCAGCAGTCCGTCTGACGGGGGCTGGTGGGGCAATCAGCCCCAGCATTTT.